The clone carrying this T cell receptor (beta chain) has a count of ten or more. Its antigen is unidentified. The authors built TCR beta libraries using iRepertoire HTBI primers and Arm-PCR of CDR3 regions. Each CDR3 protein is one row after TCRdb ran MiXCR on the multiplex PCR reads. The sample yields 300,000 to 400,000 distinct CDR3 sequences, roughly a sixth seen once. Time point: newly diagnosed GD, antithyroid drugs for less than 3 months. The TCR library was prepared using RNA isolated from PBMCs. These data come from a study of regulatory T cells in long-lasting Graves disease. The study, taken as a whole, reports: Compared with new cases, persistent Graves' patients showed reduced TCR diversity. Persistent cases favored TRBV28, TRBJ1-2 and TRBJ2-5.

V shed 5 bases and J 6 bases; nucleotides not matched to a gene: 8. The CDR3 runs to 15 residues. CDR1 and CDR2 (germline): SGHTA, FQGNSA. Another study also made use of these data, one on T cells in Graves' hyperthyroidism and ophthalmopathy.

This chain connects TRBV7-2 to TRBJ2-2; TRBD1 matches 8 bases. The material was peripheral blood mononuclear cells (PBMCs), obtained at new diagnosis, from a patient treated with antithyroid drugs. This TCR derives from a man in his forties with Graves disease. CDR3 sequence: CASSLGPQGAGELFF. CDR3 nucleotides: TGTGCCAGCAGCCTAGGCCCACAGGGGGCCGGGGAGCTGTTTTTT.